The clone carrying this TCR beta chain has ten or more counts. Previously described methods and listed TCR primers were employed for the bulk TCR libraries. MiXCR was run by TCRdb on the PCR reads, yielding one entry per CDR3 protein. Found here are about 640,000 distinct CDR3 sequences, 15% to 20% of them singletons; the top ten hold 0.85% to 0.9%. Germline V gene lookup returns CDR1 MDHEN and CDR2 SYDVKM. The CDR3 is 14 amino acids. Trimming removed 6 bases from V and 3 bases from J; junction bases left unmatched: 6. The sample originates from a study of molecular identifiers for immune sequencing clone quantification.

The origin of this receptor is a human donor in good health. Some libraries in this study had Jurkat cell RNA spiked in. The J gene is TRBJ2-3, the V gene TRBV28; TRBD1 matches 7 bases. Sequenced sample: naive CD8+ T cells from blood, with Jurkat cell RNA spiked in. Subset: FACS-sorted CD8+CD4-CCR7+CD45RA+ naive T cells. The CDR3 DNA follows: TGTGCCAGCAGGAACAGGGGTTCGACAGATACGCAGTATTTT. It specifies CASRNRGSTDTQYF.